Listed below are T cell receptor beta chains from one sample, sequenced in a study of T cells in Graves' hyperthyroidism and ophthalmopathy. A single record per CDR3 protein comes from TCRdb applying MiXCR to the multiplex PCR reads. The sample includes about half a million distinct CDR3 sequences, approximately 16% of them seen just once. The sequenced sample was blood. The receptor source for this set is a woman between 25 and 40 years old with Graves' ophthalmopathy. Both conserved end residues are part of each CDR3. Fields, in order: CDR3 protein, CDR3 DNA, clone size, V gene, J gene, D gene. A D gene is named only where the DNA matches it firmly. Not all rows give a size; the values are once, few, many and, for expanded clones, a class.

CDR3 protein: CASSHGLAGELFF
CDR3 DNA: TGTGCCAGCAGCCATGGACTAGCCGGGGAGCTGTTTTTT
clone size: few
V gene: TRBV14
J gene: TRBJ2-2
D gene: TRBD2

CDR3 protein: CASSHTGTGGNEKLFF
CDR3 DNA: TGCGCCAGCAGCCACACAGGGACAGGCGGTAATGAAAAACTGTTTTTT
clone size: few
V gene: TRBV4-1
J gene: TRBJ1-4
D gene: TRBD1

CDR3 protein: CASSPLGGGSSYEQYF
CDR3 DNA: TGTGCCAGCAGTCCCCTTGGGGGGGGGAGCTCCTACGAGCAGTACTTC
clone size: many
V gene: TRBV28
J gene: TRBJ2-7
D gene: TRBD2

CDR3 protein: CASSQLILAGGADTQYF
CDR3 DNA: TGCGCCAGCAGCCAACTGATACTAGCGGGAGGGGCAGATACGCAGTATTTT
clone size: .
V gene: TRBV4-3
J gene: TRBJ2-3
D gene: TRBD2

CDR3 protein: CASSEAGVPQPQHF
CDR3 DNA: TGTGCCAGCAGTGAAGCGGGGGTTCCTCAGCCCCAGCATTTT
clone size: few
V gene: TRBV2
J gene: TRBJ1-5
D gene: .

CDR3 protein: CASSRNGEGRVNSPLHF
CDR3 DNA: TGCGCCAGCAGCCGAAACGGGGAGGGGCGCGTGAATTCACCCCTCCACTTT
clone size: few
V gene: TRBV4-3
J gene: TRBJ1-6
D gene: .

CDR3 protein: CATSGHQAFF
CDR3 DNA: TGTGCCACCTCGGGACATCAAGCTTTCTTT
clone size: many
V gene: TRBV28
J gene: TRBJ1-1
D gene: .

CDR3 protein: CSARDSSGSSWGTGELFF
CDR3 DNA: TGCAGTGCTAGAGATTCTAGCGGGAGTTCTTGGGGCACCGGGGAGCTGTTTTTT
clone size: .
V gene: TRBV20-1
J gene: TRBJ2-2
D gene: TRBD2

CDR3 protein: CAISPLGWGSTDTQYF
CDR3 DNA: TGTGCCATCAGTCCACTTGGATGGGGGAGCACAGATACGCAGTATTTT
clone size: many
V gene: TRBV10-3
J gene: TRBJ2-3
D gene: .

CDR3 protein: CASSPLGKDNTGELFF
CDR3 DNA: TGTGCCAGCAGTCCCCTGGGGAAAGACAACACCGGGGAGCTGTTTTTT
clone size: few
V gene: TRBV28
J gene: TRBJ2-2
D gene: .